This T cell receptor (beta chain) was captured by sequencing in a study of regulatory T cells in long-lasting Graves disease. Findings and limits, study-wide: Among persistent patients, a larger number of public clonotypes were shared (2,741) than among newly diagnosed patients (roughly 970). Persistent disease was associated with favored TRBV28 usage and with favored use of TRBJ1-2 and TRBJ2-5.

This clonotype occurred many times. The antigen is undetermined. Library construction for TCR beta used iRepertoire HTBI primers and Arm-PCR of CDR3 regions. From the multiplex PCR reads, TCRdb called clonotypes with MiXCR, one entry per CDR3 protein. The sample lists 400,000 to 500,000 distinct CDR3 sequences, 14% to 15% occurring once. The CDR3 covers 16 residues. Germline loops: CDR1 MDHEN, CDR2 SYDVKM. V was pared by 4 bases and J by 8 bases, with 13 bases of the junction left unmatched. Described time point: newly diagnosed GD, antithyroid drugs for less than 3 months. The authors made the TCR library using RNA they extracted from PBMCs. Graves' disease diagnoses used American Thyroid Association guidelines. Separately, the same data were catalogued under a study of T cells in Graves' hyperthyroidism and ophthalmopathy.

The clonotype comes from a woman between 40 and 50 years old with Graves disease. This specimen consisted of peripheral blood mononuclear cells (PBMCs), obtained at new diagnosis, from a patient treated with antithyroid drugs. This rearrangement joins TRBV28 to TRBJ2-1; 8 positions match TRBD2. The CDR3, as DNA: TGTGCCAGCAGTTCTCCCCAGCGGGAGTACGGAGATGAGCAGTTCTTC. Its protein product is CASSSPQREYGDEQFF.